The 24 T cell receptor beta chains given below trace back to one sample, sequenced in a study of cytomegalovirus exposure and HLA in healthy donors. The PCR had 60 Vbeta and 13 Jbeta primers. Produced via immunoSEQ multiplex PCR; TCRdb's table is partial and in-frame only. This table holds 150,000 to 200,000 clones. Material for sequencing was PBMCs. The receptors were sampled from a man aged 25 to 40 in good health and CMV-seronegative.

The rearrangement joins TRBV5-1 to TRBJ2-5; maybe TRBD1 (6 bases). Deletions cut 0 bases from V and 2 bases from J, with 11 bases between. In germline, CDR1 is SGHRS, CDR2 YFSETQ. The CDR3 sequence is 15 residues long. This CDR3 is CASSLDAGAQETQYF. CDR3 in DNA: TGCGCCAGCAGCTTGGACGCAGGGGCGCAAGAGACCCAGTACTTC.

This rearrangement joins TRBV5-1 to TRBJ2-2; 9 bases fit TRBD1. The CDR3 totals 16 residues. Germline CDR1 SGHRS, CDR2 YFSETQ. The junction had 4 bases not matched to a gene; V was cut back by 3 bases and J by 1 base. The CDR3 here is CASSWKGQGNTGELFF. CDR3 nucleotide sequence: TGCGCCAGCAGCTGGAAGGGACAGGGGAACACCGGGGAGCTGTTTTTT.

The chain links TRBV5-6 to TRBJ1-6, with TRBD1 matching 8 bases. CDR3 length equals 18 residues. Trimming took 0 bases from V and 8 from J; bases not matched to a gene: 13. Looked up from germline, CDR1 is SGHDT and CDR2 is YYEEEE. CDR3 sequence (DNA): TGTGCCAGCAGCTTGGATTTTATGCGTACAGGGGGGGATTCACCCCTCCACTTT. It encodes CASSLDFMRTGGDSPLHF.

The chain joins TRBV10-1 to TRBJ1-3; 8 bases map to TRBD1. This CDR3 has 16 residues. After removal of 8 bases from V and 0 bases from J, the junction contained 9 bases not matched to a gene. Germline V gives CDR1 WNHNN, CDR2 SYGVQD (reference sequence). Here the CDR3 reads CASQRGQGDSGNTIYF. The CDR3 DNA reads as TGCGCCAGCCAACGCGGACAGGGCGACTCTGGAAACACCATATATTTT.

J is TRBJ2-2 and V is TRBV27; 13 positions agree with TRBD2. Germline loops: CDR1 MNHEY, CDR2 SMNVEV (reference sequence). The CDR3 is made up of 18 amino acids. V shed 7 bases and J 5 bases; nucleotides not matched to a gene: 13. The CDR3 loop is CASTSGLAGPPLTGELFF. The CDR3 DNA is TGTGCCAGCACCTCGGGACTAGCGGGACCACCCCTTACCGGGGAGCTGTTTTTT.

The chain is built from TRBV30 and TRBJ1-1; D is possibly TRBD1 (6 bases). V was clipped by 5 bases and J by 6 bases, with 16 bases between them. Germline V gene data show CDR1 as GTSNPN and CDR2 as SVGIG (reference sequence). This CDR3 comprises 13 residues. The CDR3 sequence is CAWGEGVLSEAFF. CDR3 DNA: TGTGCCTGGGGAGAGGGGGTGCTCTCTGAAGCTTTCTTT.

The chain uses TRBV9 and TRBJ1-2, with TRBD1 as a possible D gene (5 bases). The V end lost 2 bases, the J end lost 3 bases, and 8 bases lay between the germline ends. The CDR3 totals 13 residues. CDR1 and CDR2 (germline): SGDLS, YYNGEE. In DNA, the CDR3 is TGTGCCAGCAGCGTCCAGGGCGACTATGGCTACACCTTC. Translation: CASSVQGDYGYTF.

V gene TRBV4-1 combines with J gene TRBJ2-1, with D tentatively TRBD2 (5 bases). CDR1 is MGHRA and CDR2 is YSYEKL in the germline V gene. Trimming cost V 4 bases and J 8 bases, with 18 bases left between them. The CDR3 consists of 15 residues. The CDR3 DNA follows: TGCGCCAGCAGCCCCCACGGAGGTTCCCTCGATGAGCAGTTCTTC. It is translated as CASSPHGGSLDEQFF.

CDR3 DNA sequence: TGTGCCAGCAGCCTTCCCGGGAGCATCTATGGCTACACCTTC. It yields the protein CASSLPGSIYGYTF. This chain links TRBV7-9 with TRBJ1-2; D gene unclear. Germline loops: CDR1 SEHNR, CDR2 FQNEAQ (reference sequence). The CDR3 totals 14 residues. V gave up 5 bases and J gave up 4 bases, with 14 bases separating them.

The chain carries TRBV10-3 and TRBJ1-2; D gene uncertain. From germline, CDR1 is ENHRY and CDR2 SYGVKD. The ends were cut back, 3 bases at V and 4 bases at J, with 12 bases in the middle. The CDR3 extends over 14 amino acids. CDR3 nucleotide sequence: TGTGCCATCAGTGAAGGCATAAGGAGCTATGGCTACACCTTC. As protein: CAISEGIRSYGYTF.

The chain uses TRBV28 and TRBJ2-7, with D hard to call. V was shortened by 1 base and J by 5 bases, with 9 bases between the two germline ends. The CDR3 contains 13 residues. Per the germline V gene, CDR1 is MDHEN and CDR2 is SYDVKM. CDR3 protein: CASSLFLTDEQYF. The CDR3 bases are TGTGCCAGCAGTTTATTCCTAACCGACGAGCAGTACTTC.

The gene calls are TRBV18 and TRBJ1-6, with D perhaps matching TRBD1 (5 bases). The CDR3 is made up of 14 amino acids. Germline assignment: CDR1 KGHSH and CDR2 LQKENI. Trimming removed 9 bases at V and 11 bases at J, with 20 bases between. CDR3 amino acids: CASSAGVVSAPLHF. CDR3 in DNA: TGTGCCAGTTCCGCGGGGGTGGTTTCGGCACCCCTCCACTTT.

The chain uses TRBV29-1 and TRBJ2-3; D might be TRBD2 (6 bases). The CDR3 runs to 14 residues. From germline, CDR1 is SQVTM and CDR2 ANQGSEA. With 1 base removed from V and 1 base from J, the gap between germline ends came to 9 bases. In nucleotides, the CDR3 is TGCAGCGTTGAAGGGCGGGATGGCACAGATACGCAGTATTTT. Amino acid sequence: CSVEGRDGTDTQYF.

The chain carries TRBV11-3 and TRBJ2-7, with 7 nucleotides matching TRBD1. In germline, CDR1 is SGHNT, CDR2 YENEEA. Trimming removed 5 bases from V and 2 bases from J; junction bases left unmatched: 21. This CDR3 is built from 19 residues. The CDR3 loop reads CASSGRPGQQEELAYEQYF. CDR3 DNA sequence: TGTGCCAGCAGCGGCAGGCCGGGACAGCAGGAGGAGCTTGCCTACGAGCAGTACTTC. Variable domain in full (rest from reference TRBV11-3 and TRBJ2-7): EAGVVQSPRYKIIEKKQPVAFWCNPISGHNTLYWYLQNLGQGPELLIRYENEEAVDDSQLPKDRFSAERLKGVDSTLKIQPAELGDSAVYLCASSGRPGQQEELAYEQYFGPGTRLTVT.

The rearrangement joins TRBV15 to TRBJ1-2, with D perhaps TRBD1 (6 bases). Trimming shortened V by 1 base and J by 7 bases, and 10 bases separated the two germline ends. CDR1 LNHNV and CDR2 YYDKDF come from the germline V gene (reference sequence). The CDR3 extends over 13 amino acids. The CDR3 DNA is TGTGCCACCAGCAGAGGGGTAGGGGGTGGCTACACCTTC. Amino acid sequence: CATSRGVGGGYTF.

The J gene is TRBJ1-1, the V gene TRBV10-2; TRBD1 might be the D (6 bases). V was pared by 6 bases and J by 3 bases, with 11 bases between. The CDR3 is 13 amino acids. The germline CDR1 and CDR2 sequences are WSHSY and SAAADI. The CDR3 region is CASSLNRDTEAFF. The CDR3 nucleotides are TGCGCCAGCAGCCTCAACAGGGACACTGAAGCTTTCTTT.

V is TRBV5-1 and J is TRBJ2-3; D is possibly TRBD1 (5 bases). This CDR3 contains 16 residues. Germline CDR1 is SGHRS and CDR2 is YFSETQ. Trimming took 4 bases from V and 2 from J, leaving 17 bases between them. The CDR3, as DNA: TGCGCCAGCAGCGCAGGCACAGGTTCACTCACAGATACGCAGTATTTT. Amino acids: CASSAGTGSLTDTQYF.

The chain has TRBV5-4 and TRBJ2-1, with 9 bases that match TRBD2. Germline trimming cut 0 bases from V and 5 bases from J; bases unmatched to any gene: 3. Germline V gene sequence: CDR1 SGHNT, CDR2 YYREEE (reference sequence). The CDR3 runs to 15 residues. The CDR3 protein is CASSLGGTSNNEQFF. The CDR3 DNA reads TGTGCCAGCAGCTTGGGGGGGACTAGCAACAATGAGCAGTTCTTC.

The rearrangement uses TRBV28 and TRBJ1-1, with a possible D match to TRBD1 (6 bases). This CDR3 is built from 14 residues. Germline lookup yields CDR1 MDHEN and CDR2 SYDVKM. V lost 4 bases to trimming and J lost 7 bases, with 16 bases between them. The CDR3 DNA reads TGTGCCAGCAGTTCTGGACAGTCCACCGGTGAAGCTTTCTTT. As protein: CASSSGQSTGEAFF.

The chain couples TRBV12-5 to TRBJ2-1; 7 bases align to TRBD2. The CDR3 consists of 12 residues. Germline V gene sequence: CDR1 LGHNT, CDR2 FRNRAP. Trimming took 1 base from V and 10 from J; bases not matched to a gene: 1. CDR3 in amino acids: CASGLGGGEQFF. The CDR3 coding sequence is TGTGCTAGTGGTTTGGGGGGAGGGGAGCAGTTCTTC.

The genes are TRBV27 and TRBJ2-1, with a tentative D call TRBD1 (7 bases). From germline, CDR1 is MNHEY and CDR2 SMNVEV (reference sequence). Trimming pared 2 bases from V and 4 bases from J, leaving 18 bases between. The CDR3 runs to 17 residues. The CDR3 DNA reads TGTGCCAGCAGTTTAGGGGTTGGGGGGACAGCATACAATGAGCAGTTCTTC. This codes for CASSLGVGGTAYNEQFF.

J is TRBJ2-7 and V is TRBV7-9; D is possibly TRBD2 (5 bases). This CDR3 is built from 18 residues. V was shortened by 2 bases and J by 3 bases, with 23 bases between the two germline ends. Germline CDR1 reads SEHNR; CDR2 reads FQNEAQ (reference sequence). This CDR3 is CASSLRDSIGRPDYEQYF. The CDR3 DNA reads TGTGCCAGCAGCTTACGGGATTCGATAGGGCGACCTGACTACGAGCAGTACTTC.

J is TRBJ2-5 and V is TRBV10-3, with D maybe TRBD2 (7 bases). The better agreement between TRBJ2-7 and the DNA end casts doubt on the J call. Germline CDR1 reads ENHRY; CDR2 reads SYGVKD. The CDR3 sequence is 17 residues long. The CDR3 DNA reads TGTGCCATCAGTGACGGGGGGCTTAGCGTTTCCTTCTACGAGCAGTACTTC. This codes for CAISDGGLSVSFYEQYF.

This sequence joins TRBV10-3 and TRBJ2-7, with 8 bases fitting TRBD1. The V gene end was trimmed by 4 bases and the J gene end by 7 bases; junction bases not matched to a gene: 6. Looked up from germline, CDR1 is ENHRY and CDR2 is SYGVKD. The CDR3 runs to 13 residues. The CDR3 sequence is CAISGDRGREQYF. The CDR3 coding sequence is TGTGCCATCAGTGGTGACAGGGGAAGGGAGCAGTACTTC.